These T cell receptor beta chains were read from a single sample in a study of vaccination and CD4 T cells after COVID-19. One entry per CDR3 protein results from TCRdb running MiXCR on the PCR reads. The data contain roughly 11,000 distinct CDR3 sequences, 45% of them singletons. Antigen specificity for these receptors is unknown. The specimen was cultured CD4+ T cells from blood, collected after SARS-CoV-2 vaccination. The receptors here all came from a human donor with COVID-19. The CDR3 runs from the conserved cysteine through the conserved F or W. D genes are given only for firm matches. Clone size, where shown, is once, few, many, or a class for clones that have expanded.

d_call	v_call	j_call	cdr3_length	clone_size	cdr3_aa	cdr3_nt
TRBD1	TRBV4-2	TRBJ1-1	15	NA	CASSQPDRVGTEAFF	TGTGCCAGCAGCCAACCGGACAGGGTAGGGACTGAAGCTTTCTTT
NA	TRBV5-4	TRBJ1-1	15	NA	CASSYRGGENTEAFF	TGTGCCAGCAGCTACCGGGGGGGAGAGAACACTGAAGCTTTCTTT
NA	TRBV6-1	TRBJ2-2	13	few	CASRPGVGGELFF	TGTGCCAGCAGACCAGGGGTAGGCGGGGAGCTGTTTTTT
TRBD1	TRBV5-1	TRBJ1-2	13	NA	CASSPTGDYGYTF	TGCGCCAGCAGCCCGACAGGGGATTATGGCTACACCTTC
NA	TRBV11-3	TRBJ1-3	15	NA	CASSLVTGHGNTIYF	TGTGCCAGCAGCTTAGTCACGGGGCATGGAAACACCATATATTTT
TRBD1	TRBV6-1	TRBJ2-1	20	few	CASSGIRRDRGRSLYNEQFF	TGTGCCAGCAGTGGGATTCGCCGGGACAGGGGAAGGTCTTTGTACAATGAGCAGTTCTTC
TRBD2	TRBV20-1	TRBJ2-1	13	NA	CSGLAGVISEQFF	TGCAGTGGTCTAGCGGGGGTAATCAGTGAGCAGTTCTTC
TRBD2	TRBV15	TRBJ2-2	15	NA	CATSREVAGTGELFF	TGTGCCACCAGCAGAGAGGTAGCGGGCACCGGGGAGCTGTTTTTT
TRBD2	TRBV20-1	TRBJ2-7	15	NA	CSATSHGGTFELQYF	TGCAGTGCTACCTCTCACGGGGGGACGTTTGAGCTGCAGTACTTC
NA	TRBV27	TRBJ1-5	15	few	CASSREAVSNQPQHF	TGTGCCAGCAGTCGCGAGGCTGTTAGCAATCAGCCCCAGCATTTT
NA	TRBV27	TRBJ2-2	11	NA	CASRTAGELFF	TGTGCCAGTCGGACAGCCGGGGAGCTGTTTTTT
TRBD1	TRBV11-3	TRBJ1-6	16	NA	CASSLRDRPYNSPLHF	TGTGCCAGCAGCTTAAGGGACAGGCCGTACAATTCACCCCTCCACTTT
NA	TRBV6-5	TRBJ2-1	14	NA	CASSYWGRRNEQFF	TGTGCCAGCAGTTATTGGGGGAGGAGGAATGAGCAGTTCTTC
NA	TRBV20-1	TRBJ2-5	15	NA	CSARDGGRSEGTQYF	TGCAGTGCTAGAGACGGGGGGCGATCCGAAGGGACCCAGTACTTC
NA	TRBV12-3/TRBV12-4	TRBJ1-2	15	few	CASSPHEFGVYGYTF	TGTGCCAGCAGTCCCCATGAGTTCGGGGTCTATGGCTACACCTTC
TRBD2	TRBV19	TRBJ2-1	15	NA	CASRRTSGYYNEQFF	TGTGCCAGTAGGAGGACTAGCGGCTACTACAATGAGCAGTTCTTC
TRBD2	TRBV6-1	TRBJ2-1	14	NA	CASSAASGADEQFF	TGTGCCAGCAGTGCTGCTAGCGGGGCAGATGAGCAGTTCTTC
NA	TRBV6-2/TRBV6-3	TRBJ1-2	11	NA	CASSDPYGYTF	TGTGCCAGCAGTGACCCCTATGGCTACACCTTC
NA	TRBV7-9	TRBJ2-5	11	NA	CASSSQETQYF	TGTGCCAGCAGCTCCCAAGAGACCCAGTACTTC
TRBD1	TRBV6-2/TRBV6-3	TRBJ1-1	16	NA	CASSSPGTGMNTEAFF	TGTGCCAGCAGCAGTCCCGGGACAGGGATGAACACTGAAGCTTTCTTT
NA	TRBV7-3	TRBJ1-1	13	NA	CASSLRRADEAFF	TGTGCCAGCAGCTTAAGGCGGGCAGACGAAGCTTTCTTT
TRBD2	TRBV6-2/TRBV6-3	TRBJ2-7	13	NA	CASLLAGKYEQYF	TGTGCCAGCCTACTAGCGGGGAAATACGAGCAGTACTTC
TRBD2	TRBV7-2	TRBJ2-7	15	few	CASSRLAGSSYEQYF	TGTGCCAGCAGCCGACTAGCGGGGAGCTCCTACGAGCAGTACTTC
TRBD2	TRBV29-1	TRBJ2-3	14	NA	CSVTPGGSTDTQYF	TGCAGCGTGACGCCGGGGGGGAGCACAGATACGCAGTATTTT
TRBD2	TRBV2	TRBJ2-5	15	NA	CASRALAGGRETQYF	TGTGCCAGCAGGGCTCTAGCGGGGGGGCGGGAGACCCAGTACTTC
NA	TRBV5-4	TRBJ2-5	13	NA	CASSEGGKETQYF	TGTGCCAGCAGTGAGGGGGGGAAAGAGACCCAGTACTTC
NA	TRBV29-1	TRBJ2-3	13	NA	CSVEISGVDTQYF	TGCAGCGTTGAAATTTCCGGGGTAGATACGCAGTATTTT
NA	TRBV30	TRBJ1-5	14	once	CAWATEISNQPQHF	TGTGCCTGGGCCACAGAAATTAGCAATCAGCCCCAGCATTTT
NA	TRBV7-2	TRBJ2-1	14	NA	CASNRPNFNNEQFF	TGTGCCAGCAACCGACCGAACTTTAACAATGAGCAGTTCTTC
TRBD1	TRBV6-1	TRBJ1-2	15	few	CASSLQGAGTYGYTF	TGTGCCAGCTCTCTCCAGGGGGCAGGGACCTATGGCTACACCTTC
NA	TRBV28	TRBJ2-5	14	NA	CASSPPGAQETQYF	TGTGCCAGCAGTCCGCCAGGGGCCCAAGAGACCCAGTACTTC
NA	TRBV28	TRBJ1-1	14	few	CASSPHRADAKGFF	TGTGCCAGCAGTCCCCACCGGGCAGATGCGAAGGGTTTCTTT
TRBD1	TRBV6-1	TRBJ2-7	15	few	CASSRQDRSSYEQYF	TGTGCCAGCAGCCGACAGGACAGGAGCTCCTACGAGCAGTACTTC
TRBD1	TRBV27	TRBJ1-2	13	few	CASSFGTDYGYTF	TGTGCCAGCAGTTTCGGGACAGACTATGGCTACACCTTC
TRBD2	TRBV12-3/TRBV12-4	TRBJ2-5	14	NA	CASSWGTIQETQYF	TGTGCCAGCAGTTGGGGGACTATCCAAGAGACCCAGTACTTC
TRBD2	TRBV20-1	TRBJ2-7	15	few	CSARWASGATYEQYF	TGCAGTGCTAGGTGGGCTAGCGGGGCCACCTACGAGCAGTACTTC
NA	TRBV4-2	TRBJ1-5	15	NA	CASGMVQGGNQPQHF	TGTGCCAGCGGAATGGTTCAGGGTGGAAATCAGCCCCAGCATTTT
NA	TRBV11-3	TRBJ1-2	14	NA	CASSLVSGGAGYTF	TGTGCCAGCAGCTTAGTTTCGGGGGGCGCGGGCTACACCTTC
TRBD1	TRBV7-9	TRBJ1-1	15	NA	CASSLGQGLNTEAFF	TGTGCCAGCAGCTTAGGACAGGGGTTGAACACTGAAGCTTTCTTT
NA	TRBV28	TRBJ1-2	11	NA	CASSGTKGYTF	TGTGCCAGCAGTGGAACAAAGGGCTACACCTTC
TRBD1	TRBV11-3	TRBJ2-3	14	few	CASSQGALTDTQYF	TGTGCCAGCAGCCAGGGGGCCCTCACAGATACGCAGTATTTT
NA	TRBV15	TRBJ2-4	15	NA	CATSRPGPSKNIQYF	TGTGCCACCAGCAGGCCGGGACCGAGCAAAAACATTCAGTACTTC
NA	TRBV4-3	TRBJ2-2	13	NA	CASSQTGIGELFF	TGCGCCAGCAGCCAAACAGGGATCGGGGAGCTGTTTTTT
NA	TRBV10-2	TRBJ1-5	14	NA	CASSANTGRQPQHF	TGCGCCAGCAGTGCGAACACAGGGCGACAGCCCCAGCATTTT
TRBD1	TRBV20-1	TRBJ1-1	14	NA	CSARGQAMNTEAFF	TGCAGTGCCCGGGGACAGGCCATGAACACTGAAGCTTTCTTT
NA	TRBV19	TRBJ1-4	14	NA	CASSIGQFNEKLFF	TGTGCCAGTAGCATCGGTCAGTTTAATGAAAAACTGTTTTTT
NA	TRBV20-1	TRBJ2-7	13	NA	CGARAGGYYEQYF	TGCGGTGCTAGAGCAGGAGGTTACTACGAGCAGTACTTC
NA	TRBV11-2	TRBJ1-1	15	few	CASSLARVSRTEAFF	TGTGCCAGCAGCTTAGCTAGGGTATCGAGGACTGAAGCTTTCTTT
NA	TRBV2	TRBJ1-1	13	NA	CASSAGANTEAFF	TGTGCCAGCAGTGCAGGCGCGAACACTGAAGCTTTCTTT
TRBD2	TRBV12-3/TRBV12-4	TRBJ2-7	14	NA	CASSLDGGAREQYF	TGTGCCAGCAGTTTGGACGGGGGGGCGAGGGAGCAGTACTTC
TRBD1	TRBV6-2/TRBV6-3	TRBJ1-1	14	few	CASRLQGSGTEAFF	TGTGCCAGCAGACTACAGGGGTCGGGGACTGAAGCTTTCTTT
TRBD1	TRBV29-1	TRBJ1-2	13	few	CSVDKGAGYGYTF	TGCAGCGTTGATAAGGGGGCCGGCTATGGCTACACCTTC
TRBD2	TRBV12-5	TRBJ2-6	18	NA	CASGGVLAGGSGANVLTF	TGTGCTAGTGGTGGGGTTCTAGCGGGGGGCTCTGGGGCCAACGTCCTGACTTTC
TRBD2	TRBV20-1	TRBJ2-3	16	NA	CSAQYHSGGNGDTQYF	TGCAGTGCCCAGTACCATAGCGGGGGCAACGGGGATACGCAGTATTTT
NA	TRBV7-8	TRBJ2-1	14	few	CASSFAQKYNEQFF	TGTGCCAGCAGCTTTGCACAGAAATACAATGAGCAGTTCTTC
NA	TRBV5-4	TRBJ2-5	13	NA	CASSSGLQETQYF	TGTGCCAGCAGCTCTGGACTACAAGAGACCCAGTACTTC
NA	TRBV19	TRBJ2-5	16	NA	CASSIGLRRGQETQYF	TGTGCCAGTAGTATTGGACTCCGGAGGGGCCAAGAGACCCAGTACTTC